This paragraph covers one T cell receptor (beta chain) sequence. Its cognate antigen is unknown. Here immunoSEQ multiplex PCR was the method, and the copy in TCRdb shows in-frame clones only, minus some. The table has approximately 89,000 clones, about 92% seen once. The data stem from a study of T cell responses to AZD1222 COVID-19 vaccine. Regarding the study as a whole: Nearly half of the spike-specific TCRs reportedly recognize variant regions that carry no mutations. Repertoire collection took place solely once the T cell response had peaked. Donors were largely white British and mainly female; clonal diversity was possibly underestimated.

This TCR came from an adult in good health. The sample in question was peripheral blood, obtained on day 0 of AZD1222 vaccination.

The CDR3 is CASSVELASYEQYF. CDR3 bases: TGTGCCAGCAGCGTAGAGTTAGCATCCTACGAGCAGTACTTC. The gene calls are TRBV9 and TRBJ2-7, with no clear D. The germline V gene encodes CDR1 SGDLS and CDR2 YYNGEE. V lost 0 bases, J lost 1 base, and 8 bases lay in between. The CDR3 is 14 amino acids.